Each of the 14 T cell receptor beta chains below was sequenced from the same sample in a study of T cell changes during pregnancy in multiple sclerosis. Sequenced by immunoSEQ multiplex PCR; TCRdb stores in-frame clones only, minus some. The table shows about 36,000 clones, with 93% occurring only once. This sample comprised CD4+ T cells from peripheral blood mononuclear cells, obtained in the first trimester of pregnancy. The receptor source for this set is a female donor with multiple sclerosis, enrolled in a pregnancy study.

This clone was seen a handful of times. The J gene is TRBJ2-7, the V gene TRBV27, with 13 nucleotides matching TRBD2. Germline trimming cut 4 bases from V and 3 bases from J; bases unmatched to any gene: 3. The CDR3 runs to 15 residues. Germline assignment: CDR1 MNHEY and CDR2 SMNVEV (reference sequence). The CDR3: CASSYRLAGGYEQYF. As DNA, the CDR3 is TGTGCCAGCAGTTACAGACTAGCGGGGGGCTACGAGCAGTACTTC.

CDR3 sequence (DNA): TGCGCCAGCAGCAACAAACAGGGGTGGGACACTGAAGCTTTCTTT. Translated: CASSNKQGWDTEAFF. The chain recombines TRBV5-1 with TRBJ1-1; TRBD1 matches at 7 bases. CDR1 SGHRS and CDR2 YFSETQ come from the germline V gene. V lost 4 bases and J lost 3; bases outside the gene matches: 9. This CDR3 has 15 residues.

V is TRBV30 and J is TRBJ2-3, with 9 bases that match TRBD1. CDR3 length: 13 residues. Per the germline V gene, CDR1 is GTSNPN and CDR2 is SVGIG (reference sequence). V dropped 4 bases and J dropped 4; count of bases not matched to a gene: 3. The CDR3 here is CAWKQGAADTQYF. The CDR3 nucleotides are TGTGCCTGGAAACAGGGGGCCGCAGATACGCAGTATTTT.

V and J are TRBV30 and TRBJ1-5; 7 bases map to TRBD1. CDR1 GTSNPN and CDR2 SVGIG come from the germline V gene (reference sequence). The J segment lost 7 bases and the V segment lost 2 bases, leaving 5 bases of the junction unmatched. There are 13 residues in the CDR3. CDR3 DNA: TGTGCCTGGAGTACAGGGGAGGAACAGCCCCAGCATTTT. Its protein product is CAWSTGEEQPQHF.

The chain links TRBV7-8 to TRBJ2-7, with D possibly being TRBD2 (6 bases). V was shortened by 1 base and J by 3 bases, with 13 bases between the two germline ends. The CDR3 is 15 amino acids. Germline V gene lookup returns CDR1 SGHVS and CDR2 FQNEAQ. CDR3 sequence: CASSLVQGLLYEQYF. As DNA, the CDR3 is TGTGCCAGCAGCTTAGTTCAGGGACTTCTCTACGAGCAGTACTTC.

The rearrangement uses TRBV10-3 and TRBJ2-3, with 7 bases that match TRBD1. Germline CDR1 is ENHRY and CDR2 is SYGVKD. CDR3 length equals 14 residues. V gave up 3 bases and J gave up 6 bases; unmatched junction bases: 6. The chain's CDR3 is CAISEGGVWDTQYF. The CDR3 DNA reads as TGTGCCATCAGTGAAGGGGGCGTATGGGATACGCAGTATTTT.

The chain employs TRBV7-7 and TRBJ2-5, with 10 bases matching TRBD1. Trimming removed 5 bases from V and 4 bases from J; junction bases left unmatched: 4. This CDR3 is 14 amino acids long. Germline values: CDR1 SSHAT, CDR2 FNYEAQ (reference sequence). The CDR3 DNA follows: TGTGCCAGCAGCAAGACAGGGGGCGTAGAGACCCAGTACTTC. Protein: CASSKTGGVETQYF. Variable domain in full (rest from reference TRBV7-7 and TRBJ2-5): GAGVSQSPRYKVTKRGQDVTLRCDPISSHATLYWYQQALGQGPEFLTYFNYEAQPDKSGLPSDRFSAERPEGSISTLTIQRTEQRDSAMYRCASSKTGGVETQYFGPGTRLLVL.

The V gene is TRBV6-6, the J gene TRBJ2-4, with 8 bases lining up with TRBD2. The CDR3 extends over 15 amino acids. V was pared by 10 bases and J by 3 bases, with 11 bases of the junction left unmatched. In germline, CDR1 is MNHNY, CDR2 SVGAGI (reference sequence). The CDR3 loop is CATTLGGAGKNIQYF. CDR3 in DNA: TGTGCCACAACACTCGGGGGGGCTGGCAAAAACATTCAGTACTTC.

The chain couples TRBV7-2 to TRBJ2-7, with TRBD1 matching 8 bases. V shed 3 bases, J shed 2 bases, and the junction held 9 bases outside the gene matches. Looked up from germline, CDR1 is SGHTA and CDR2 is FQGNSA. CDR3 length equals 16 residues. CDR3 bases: TGTGCCAGCAGCTTGACCCGGGACAGGCCAACCTACGAGCAGTACTTC. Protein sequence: CASSLTRDRPTYEQYF.

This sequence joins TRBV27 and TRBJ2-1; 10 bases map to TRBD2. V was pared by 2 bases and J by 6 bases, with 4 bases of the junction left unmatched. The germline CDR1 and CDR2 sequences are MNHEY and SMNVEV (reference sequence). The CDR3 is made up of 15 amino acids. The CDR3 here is CASSLSGRAGNEQFF. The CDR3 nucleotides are TGTGCCAGCAGTTTAAGCGGGAGGGCCGGCAATGAGCAGTTCTTC.

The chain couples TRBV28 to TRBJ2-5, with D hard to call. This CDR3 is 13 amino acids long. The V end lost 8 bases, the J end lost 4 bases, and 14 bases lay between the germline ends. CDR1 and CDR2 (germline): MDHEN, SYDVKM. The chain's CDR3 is CASSYSSRETQYF. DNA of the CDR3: TGTGCCAGCTCTTATAGCTCGCGAGAGACCCAGTACTTC.

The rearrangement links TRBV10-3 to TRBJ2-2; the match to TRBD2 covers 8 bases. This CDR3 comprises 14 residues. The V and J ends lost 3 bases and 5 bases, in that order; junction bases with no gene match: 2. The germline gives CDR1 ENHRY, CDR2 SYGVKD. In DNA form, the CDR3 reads TGTGCCATCAGTGAAGGGACTAGTACCGGGGAGCTGTTTTTT. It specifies CAISEGTSTGELFF.

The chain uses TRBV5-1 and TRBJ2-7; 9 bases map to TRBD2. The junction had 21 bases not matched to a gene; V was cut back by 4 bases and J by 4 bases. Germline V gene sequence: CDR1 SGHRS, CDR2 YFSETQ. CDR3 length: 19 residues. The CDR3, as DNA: TGCGCCAGCAGCCGGAGGGGGACTAGCAGTCCACGCGACTCGTACGAGCAGTACTTC. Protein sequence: CASSRRGTSSPRDSYEQYF.

The CDR3 DNA sequence: TGTGCCAGCAGTGGGGATACAGGAGAGCAGTTCTTC. Amino acids: CASSGDTGEQFF. The chain recombines TRBV6-5 with TRBJ2-1; TRBD1 might be the D (5 bases). The germline V gene has CDR1 MNHEY and CDR2 SVGAGI. V was cut by 5 bases and J by 10 bases, with 12 bases left in between. The CDR3 totals 12 residues.